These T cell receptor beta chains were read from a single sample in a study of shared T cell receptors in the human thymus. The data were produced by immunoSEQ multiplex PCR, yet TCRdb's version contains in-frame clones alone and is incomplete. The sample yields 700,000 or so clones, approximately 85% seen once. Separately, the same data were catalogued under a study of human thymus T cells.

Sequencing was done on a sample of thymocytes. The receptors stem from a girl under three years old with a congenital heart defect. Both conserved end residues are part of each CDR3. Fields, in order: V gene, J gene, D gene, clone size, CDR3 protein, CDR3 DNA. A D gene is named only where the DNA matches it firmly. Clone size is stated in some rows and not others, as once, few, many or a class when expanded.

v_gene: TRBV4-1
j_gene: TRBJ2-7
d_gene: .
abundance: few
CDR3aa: CASSQVADIDSYYEQYF
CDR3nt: TGCGCCAGCAGCCAAGTCGCTGACATCGATTCATACTACGAGCAGTACTTC

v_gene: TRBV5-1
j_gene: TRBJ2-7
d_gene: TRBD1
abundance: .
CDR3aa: CASSSPGQGYEQYF
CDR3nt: TGCGCCAGCAGCTCACCGGGACAGGGCTACGAGCAGTACTTC

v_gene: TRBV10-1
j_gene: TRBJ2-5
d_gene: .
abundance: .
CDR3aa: CASSDQGPTVETQYF
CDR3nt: TGCGCCAGCAGTGATCAGGGGCCCACGGTCGAGACCCAGTACTTC

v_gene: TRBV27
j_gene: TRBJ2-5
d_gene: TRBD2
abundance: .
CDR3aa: CASSLTRLGGMRETQYF
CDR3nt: TGTGCCAGCAGTTTGACCCGATTGGGGGGGATGAGGGAGACCCAGTACTTC

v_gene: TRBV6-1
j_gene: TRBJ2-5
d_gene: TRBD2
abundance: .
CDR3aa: CASSEGLAGGTQETQYF
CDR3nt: TGTGCCAGCAGTGAAGGACTGGCGGGGGGTACTCAAGAGACCCAGTACTTC

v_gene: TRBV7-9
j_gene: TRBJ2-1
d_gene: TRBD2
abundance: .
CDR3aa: CASSAISGERFF
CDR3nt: TGTGCCAGCAGCGCAATTAGCGGGGAACGGTTCTTC

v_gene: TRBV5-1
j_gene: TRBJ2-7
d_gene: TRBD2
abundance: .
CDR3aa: CASSPGPSGGPYEQYF
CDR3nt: TGCGCCAGCAGCCCCGGACCTAGCGGGGGACCCTACGAGCAGTACTTC

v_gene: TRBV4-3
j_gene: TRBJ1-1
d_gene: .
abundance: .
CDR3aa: CASSQDSGNTEAFF
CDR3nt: TGCGCCAGCAGCCAAGATTCAGGGAACACTGAAGCTTTCTTT

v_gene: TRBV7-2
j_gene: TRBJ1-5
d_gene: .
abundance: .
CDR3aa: CASSLVRGQPQHF
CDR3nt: TGTGCCAGCAGCTTAGTCCGGGGGCAGCCCCAGCATTTT

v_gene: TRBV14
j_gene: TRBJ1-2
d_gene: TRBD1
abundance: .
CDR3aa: CASARDRGPYYGYTF
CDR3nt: TGTGCCAGCGCCCGAGACAGGGGGCCCTACTATGGCTACACCTTC

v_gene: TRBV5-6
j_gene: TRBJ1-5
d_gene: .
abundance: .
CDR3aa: CASSLGRTQQGNQPQHF
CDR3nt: TGTGCCAGCAGCTTGGGAAGGACCCAACAGGGAAATCAGCCCCAGCATTTT

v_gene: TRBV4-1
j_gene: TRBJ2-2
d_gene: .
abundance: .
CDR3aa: CASSQDRELFF
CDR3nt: TGCGCCAGCAGCCAGGACAGGGAGCTGTTTTTT

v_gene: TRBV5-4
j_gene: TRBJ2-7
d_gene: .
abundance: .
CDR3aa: CASSLAGKAGTPSYEQYF
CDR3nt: TGTGCCAGCAGCTTGGCGGGAAAAGCCGGGACACCGTCCTACGAGCAGTACTTC

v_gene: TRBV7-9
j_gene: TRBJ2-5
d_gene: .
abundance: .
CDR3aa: CASSLGVSEQETQYF
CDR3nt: TGTGCCAGCAGCTTAGGAGTATCGGAGCAGGAGACCCAGTACTTC

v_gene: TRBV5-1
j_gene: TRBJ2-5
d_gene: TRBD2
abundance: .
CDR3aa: CASSLARGGVRQETQYF
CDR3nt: TGCGCCAGCAGCTTGGCACGGGGAGGGGTACGCCAAGAGACCCAGTACTTC

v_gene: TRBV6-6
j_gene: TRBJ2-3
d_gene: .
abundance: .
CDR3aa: CASDQVGGEGTDTQYF
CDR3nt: TGTGCCAGCGATCAAGTGGGGGGTGAGGGCACAGATACGCAGTATTTT

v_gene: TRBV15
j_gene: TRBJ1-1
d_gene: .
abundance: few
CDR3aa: CATVATGNTEAFF
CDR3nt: TGTGCCACAGTAGCGACAGGGAACACTGAAGCTTTCTTT

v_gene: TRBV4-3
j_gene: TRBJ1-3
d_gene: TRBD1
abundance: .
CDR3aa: CASSQDRGPGNTIYF
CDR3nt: TGCGCCAGCAGCCAGGACAGGGGGCCTGGAAACACCATATATTTT

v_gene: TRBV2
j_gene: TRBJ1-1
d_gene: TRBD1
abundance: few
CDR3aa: CASKDRGAEAFF
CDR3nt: TGTGCCAGCAAGGACAGGGGGGCTGAAGCTTTCTTT

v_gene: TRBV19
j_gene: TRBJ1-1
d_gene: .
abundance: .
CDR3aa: CASSTPGHWNTEAFF
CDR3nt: TGTGCCAGTAGTACCCCGGGACACTGGAACACTGAAGCTTTCTTT

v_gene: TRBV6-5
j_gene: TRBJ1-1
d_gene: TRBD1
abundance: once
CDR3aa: CASSARQGRATEAFF
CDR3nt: TGTGCCAGCAGTGCCCGACAGGGGCGGGCGACTGAAGCTTTCTTT

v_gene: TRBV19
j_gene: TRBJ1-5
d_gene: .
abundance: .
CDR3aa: CASSPRGRDQPQHF
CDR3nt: TGTGCCAGTAGCCCCCGGGGGAGAGATCAGCCCCAGCATTTT

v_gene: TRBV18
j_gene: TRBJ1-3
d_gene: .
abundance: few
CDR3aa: CASSPREVGPGNTIYF
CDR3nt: TGTGCCAGCTCACCCAGGGAAGTAGGGCCTGGAAACACCATATATTTT

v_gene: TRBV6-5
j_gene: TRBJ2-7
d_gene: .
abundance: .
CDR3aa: CATRGTPEDLYF
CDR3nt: TGTGCCACGCGAGGGACTCCTGAGGACCTGTACTTC

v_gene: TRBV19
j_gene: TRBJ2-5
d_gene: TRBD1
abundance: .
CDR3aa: CASSSTGTGGMETQYF
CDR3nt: TGTGCCAGTAGTTCGACCGGGACAGGGGGTATGGAGACCCAGTACTTC

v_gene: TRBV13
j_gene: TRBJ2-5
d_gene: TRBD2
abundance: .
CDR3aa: CASSLSLAGKTQYF
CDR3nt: TGTGCCAGCAGCTTAAGCCTAGCGGGGAAGACCCAGTACTTC

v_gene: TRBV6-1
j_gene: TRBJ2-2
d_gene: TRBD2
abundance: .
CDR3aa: CASSEGFGGWTGELFF
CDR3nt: TGTGCCAGCAGTGAAGGTTTCGGGGGGTGGACCGGGGAGCTGTTTTTT

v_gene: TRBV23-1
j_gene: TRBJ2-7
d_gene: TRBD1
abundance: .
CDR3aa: CASSQSGQRLYEQYF
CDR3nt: TGCGCCAGCAGTCAATCGGGACAGAGATTATACGAGCAGTACTTC

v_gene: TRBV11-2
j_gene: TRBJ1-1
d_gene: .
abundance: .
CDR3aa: CASSLDRRKSFGTEAFF
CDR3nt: TGTGCCAGCAGCTTAGATCGCAGGAAATCCTTTGGGACTGAAGCTTTCTTT

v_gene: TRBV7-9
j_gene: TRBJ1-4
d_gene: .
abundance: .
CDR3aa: CASSPRRDSTNEKLFF
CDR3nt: TGTGCCAGCAGCCCTCGACGGGACTCAACTAATGAAAAACTGTTTTTT

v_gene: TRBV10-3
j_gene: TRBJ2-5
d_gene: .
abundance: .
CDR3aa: CAISPTGEAVQETQYF
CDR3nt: TGTGCCATCAGCCCAACAGGGGAGGCCGTCCAAGAGACCCAGTACTTC

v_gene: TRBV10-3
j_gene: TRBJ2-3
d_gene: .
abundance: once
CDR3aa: CAISESTGSAHATSINTDTQYF
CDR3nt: TGTGCCATCAGTGAGTCCACGGGTTCGGCCCACGCTACCAGCATCAACACAGATACGCAGTATTTT

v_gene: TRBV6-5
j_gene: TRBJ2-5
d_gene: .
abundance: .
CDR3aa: CASRKRGETQYF
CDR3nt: TGTGCCAGCAGGAAGAGAGGGGAGACCCAGTACTTC

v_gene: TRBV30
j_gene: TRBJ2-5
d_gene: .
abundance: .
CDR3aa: CAWSVRQAASETQYF
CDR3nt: TGTGCCTGGAGTGTACGACAGGCGGCTTCAGAGACCCAGTACTTC

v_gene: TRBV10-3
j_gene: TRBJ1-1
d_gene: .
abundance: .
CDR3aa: CAISGQHNTEAFF
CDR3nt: TGTGCCATCAGTGGACAGCACAACACTGAAGCTTTCTTT

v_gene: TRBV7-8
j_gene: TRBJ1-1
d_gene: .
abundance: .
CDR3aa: CASRGHAAMNTEAFF
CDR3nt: TGTGCCAGCCGGGGACACGCAGCAATGAACACTGAAGCTTTCTTT

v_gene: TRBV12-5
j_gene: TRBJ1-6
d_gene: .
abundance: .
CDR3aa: CASGSPFNSPLHF
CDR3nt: TGTGCTAGTGGTTCCCCTTTCAATTCACCCCTCCACTTT

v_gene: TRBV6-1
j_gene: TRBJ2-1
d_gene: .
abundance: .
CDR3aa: CASSEQTGGQGEQFF
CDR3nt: TGTGCCAGCAGTGAACAGACGGGGGGCCAGGGTGAGCAGTTCTTC

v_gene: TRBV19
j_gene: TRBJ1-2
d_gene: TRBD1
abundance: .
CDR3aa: CASSILGQRVGYTF
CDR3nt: TGTGCCAGTAGTATTCTGGGACAGAGAGTAGGCTACACCTTC